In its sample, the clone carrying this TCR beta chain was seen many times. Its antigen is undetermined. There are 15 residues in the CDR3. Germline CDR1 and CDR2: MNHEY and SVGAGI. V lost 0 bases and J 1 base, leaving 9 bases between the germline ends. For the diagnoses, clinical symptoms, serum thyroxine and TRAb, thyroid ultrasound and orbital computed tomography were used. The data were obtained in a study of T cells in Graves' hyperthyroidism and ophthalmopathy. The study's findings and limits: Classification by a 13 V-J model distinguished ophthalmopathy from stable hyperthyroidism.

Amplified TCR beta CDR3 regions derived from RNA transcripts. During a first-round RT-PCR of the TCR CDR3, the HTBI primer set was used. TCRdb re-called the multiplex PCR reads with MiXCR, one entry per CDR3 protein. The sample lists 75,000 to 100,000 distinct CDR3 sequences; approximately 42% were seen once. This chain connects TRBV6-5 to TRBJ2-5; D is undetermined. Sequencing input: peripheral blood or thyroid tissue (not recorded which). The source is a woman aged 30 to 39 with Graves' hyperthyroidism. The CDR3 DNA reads TGTGCCAGCAGTTACTCGATGGCGGTCCAAGAGACCCAGTACTTC. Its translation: CASSYSMAVQETQYF.